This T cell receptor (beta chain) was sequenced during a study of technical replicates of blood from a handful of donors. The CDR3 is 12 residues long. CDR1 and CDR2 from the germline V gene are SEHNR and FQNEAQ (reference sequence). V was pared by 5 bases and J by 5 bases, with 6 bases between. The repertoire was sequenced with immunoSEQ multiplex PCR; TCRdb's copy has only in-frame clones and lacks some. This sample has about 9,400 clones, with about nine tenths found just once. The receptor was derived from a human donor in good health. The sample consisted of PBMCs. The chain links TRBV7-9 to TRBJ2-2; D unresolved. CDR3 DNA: TGTGCCAGCAGCCCAGAAACCGGGGAGCTGTTTTTT. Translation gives CASSPETGELFF.